Listed here are 21 T cell receptor beta chains from one sample, sequenced in a study of CD8 T cells in ankylosing spondylitis. TCRdb re-called the 5' RACE reads with MiXCR, one entry per CDR3 protein. The sample gives some 140,000 distinct CDR3 sequences, just under 7.5% of which show up once; around 12% is in the top ten. The sequenced material came from blood, either unsorted or a sorted T cell fraction (not recorded which). These receptors were taken from a female donor with ankylosing spondylitis or in good health (not recorded which).

This clonotype was seen ten or more times. The chain recombines TRBV6-1 with TRBJ1-6; no reliable D call. V lost 7 bases and J lost 0, with 10 bases in between. The CDR3 covers 15 residues. CDR1 and CDR2 from the germline V gene are MNHNS and SASEGT. The CDR3 bases are TGTGCCAGCACCTACGGGAGCTCCTATAATTCACCCCTCCACTTT. It yields the protein CASTYGSSYNSPLHF.

This clonotype came up many times. J is TRBJ1-6 and V is TRBV5-6, with D unresolved. Germline V lookup: CDR1 SGHDT, CDR2 YYEEEE. V lost 4 bases to trimming and J lost 5 bases, with 10 bases between them. This CDR3 spans 14 amino acids. The chain's CDR3 is CASSLTIDNSPLHF. CDR3 DNA sequence: TGTGCCAGCAGCCTGACGATTGATAATTCACCCCTCCACTTT.

This rearrangement joins TRBV7-2 to TRBJ1-5; D gene uncertain. The CDR3 is 15 amino acids. Looked up from germline, CDR1 is SGHTA and CDR2 is FQGNSA. V dropped 4 bases and J dropped 3 bases, with 13 bases sitting between them. CDR3 nucleotides: TGTGCCAGCAGCTATACAAAGGGTGACAATCAGCCCCAGCATTTT. Its protein is CASSYTKGDNQPQHF.

This clonotype has ten or more counts. V gene TRBV7-2 combines with J gene TRBJ2-5; 7 bases align to TRBD2. V trimming: 1 base; J trimming: 5 bases; junction bases outside the gene matches: 10. Per germline, CDR1 SGHTA and CDR2 FQGNSA. The CDR3 contains 16 residues. CDR3 coding DNA: TGTGCCAGCAGCTTAGAGGGAGGGAGCCCATGGGAGACCCAGTACTTC. Its protein is CASSLEGGSPWETQYF.

This clonotype was recorded at least ten times. This chain links TRBV30 with TRBJ2-5; a weak D match, TRBD2 (7 bases). Trimming removed 5 bases at V and 2 bases at J, with 9 bases between. This CDR3 is built from 12 residues. Germline assignment: CDR1 GTSNPN and CDR2 SVGIG (reference sequence). In nucleotides, the CDR3 is TGTGCCTGGGAGGGGGGGCAAGAGACCCAGTACTTC. It encodes CAWEGGQETQYF. The full variable domain, its missing parts supplied by reference TRBV30 and TRBJ2-5, is SQTIHQWPATLVQPVGSPLSLECTVEGTSNPNLYWYRQAAGRGLQLLFYSVGIGQISSEVPQNLSASRPQDRQFILSSKKLLLSDSGFYLCAWEGGQETQYFGPGTRLLVL.

This chain uses TRBV4-3 with TRBJ2-7; 8 nucleotides agree with TRBD1. Germline V gives CDR1 LGHNA, CDR2 YSLEER. The V gene end was trimmed by 1 base and the J gene end by 2 bases; junction bases not matched to a gene: 1. CDR3 size: 14 residues. The CDR3 protein is CASSQGTGTYEQYF. CDR3 bases: TGCGCCAGCAGCCAAGGGACAGGGACCTACGAGCAGTACTTC.

This clonotype was seen ten or more times. The rearrangement uses TRBV7-2 and TRBJ1-1; D not resolved. The CDR3 loop spans 13 amino acids. Germline V gene sequence: CDR1 SGHTA, CDR2 FQGNSA. The V and J ends lost 1 base and 5 bases respectively, with 8 bases between them. CDR3 bases: TGTGCCAGCAGCTTAGACAGACAAACTGAAGCTTTCTTT. It codes for CASSLDRQTEAFF.

Only a few counts were recorded for this clonotype. The chain joins TRBV20-1 to TRBJ1-5; D may be TRBD1 (5 bases). CDR3 length: 14 amino acids. Germline V lookup: CDR1 DFQATT, CDR2 SNEGSKA (reference sequence). The V gene lost 6 bases and the J gene lost 2 bases, with 14 bases spanning the gap. The CDR3 is CSALQETGNQPQHF. CDR3 sequence (DNA): TGCAGTGCGCTACAGGAGACAGGCAATCAGCCCCAGCATTTT.

A few counts support this clonotype. This chain uses TRBV4-2 with TRBJ1-4, with TRBD1 identical over 8 bases. This CDR3 region has 15 residues. J was trimmed by 8 bases and V by 3 bases; bases with no gene match: 8. Germline V gene data show CDR1 as LGHNA and CDR2 as YNFKEQ. CDR3 sequence reads: CASSQEQGVGEKLFF. The CDR3 DNA reads as TGTGCCAGCAGCCAGGAACAGGGGGTAGGCGAAAAACTGTTTTTT.

This clonotype was seen at least ten times. The CDR3 DNA follows: TGTGCCAGCAGCACCGGGGGGGCGAACACCGGGGAGCTGTTTTTT. Translating it yields CASSTGGANTGELFF. The chain combines TRBV6-2 or TRBV6-3 with TRBJ2-2, with 8 bases fitting TRBD2. V gave up 6 bases and J gave up 0 bases; unmatched junction bases: 3. This CDR3 is 15 amino acids long. From germline, CDR1 is MNHEY and CDR2 SVGEGT.

This clonotype was recorded at least ten times. This chain's CDR3 is CASSLGGSRTDTQYF. The CDR3, as DNA: TGTGCCAGCAGCTTAGGTGGCAGCAGGACAGATACGCAGTATTTT. J is TRBJ2-3 and V is TRBV7-2; the D is unclear. Germline CDR1 is SGHTA and CDR2 is FQGNSA. This CDR3 contains 15 residues. V lost 1 base and J lost 3, with 11 bases in between.

The chain combines TRBV7-8 with TRBJ1-1; D gene ambiguous. With 5 bases removed from V and 6 bases from J, the gap between germline ends came to 16 bases. This CDR3 is built from 14 residues. Per germline, CDR1 SGHVS and CDR2 FQNEAQ. The CDR3 loop is CASSQYYDEAEAFF. CDR3 nucleotides: TGTGCCAGCAGCCAATACTATGACGAGGCTGAAGCTTTCTTT.

The chain recombines TRBV30 with TRBJ2-1; possibly TRBD2 for D (5 bases). The CDR3 covers 13 residues. Germline loops: CDR1 GTSNPN, CDR2 SVGIG (reference sequence). Trimming shortened V by 7 bases and J by 0 bases, and 10 bases separated the two germline ends. CDR3 residues: CASGLLSYNEQFF. The CDR3 DNA reads as TGTGCCTCTGGACTCCTCTCCTACAATGAGCAGTTCTTC.

This clonotype was seen many times. The rearrangement links TRBV11-2 to TRBJ2-1, with TRBD2 matching over 9 bases. The CDR3 runs 19 residues. V trimming: 2 bases; J trimming: 3 bases; junction bases outside the gene matches: 14. Germline V CDR1 and CDR2: SGHAT, FQNNGV. The CDR3 DNA follows: TGTGCCAGCAGCTTAAGGGCCTCGGGGACTAGCAAGCGCTACAATGAGCAGTTCTTC. Encoded protein: CASSLRASGTSKRYNEQFF.

This clonotype was detected only a few times. The rearrangement joins TRBV4-2 to TRBJ2-2; D unclear. Germline V gene sequence: CDR1 LGHNA, CDR2 YNFKEQ. The length of the CDR3 is 16 residues. V was pared by 5 bases and J by 0 bases, with 13 bases between. CDR3 amino acids: CASSSPTRANTGELFF. The CDR3 DNA reads as TGTGCCAGCAGCTCCCCGACAAGGGCGAACACCGGGGAGCTGTTTTTT.

This clonotype has at least ten counts. CDR3 loop: CASSLGGNSNQPQHF. The CDR3 DNA sequence: TGTGCCAGCAGCCTCGGCGGGAATAGCAATCAGCCCCAGCATTTT. V and J are TRBV12-3 or TRBV12-4 and TRBJ1-5; D ambiguous. The CDR3 has 15 residues. V lost 6 bases to trimming and J lost 0 bases, with 12 bases between them.

Ten or more counts support this clonotype. The CDR3 region is CASSAVTSGVSTDTQYF. CDR3 coding DNA: TGTGCCAGCAGCGCCGTGACTAGCGGGGTTAGCACAGATACGCAGTATTTT. This chain uses TRBV7-8 with TRBJ2-3; 11 nucleotides match TRBD2. Germline V lookup: CDR1 SGHVS, CDR2 FQNEAQ. V lost 5 bases and J lost 0; bases outside the gene matches: 7. The CDR3 loop spans 17 amino acids.

A few counts support this clonotype. The rearrangement uses TRBV18 and TRBJ1-3; D uncertain. Trimming left V 3 bases short and J 0 bases short, with 9 bases between. CDR3 size: 15 residues. CDR1 is KGHSH, CDR2 LQKENI, per germline. CDR3 in amino acids: CASSPSRISGNTIYF. CDR3 DNA sequence: TGTGCCAGCTCACCGAGCCGGATCTCTGGAAACACCATATATTTT.

This rearrangement joins TRBV6-5 to TRBJ2-7, with D perhaps matching TRBD1 or TRBD2 (5 bases each). The CDR3 totals 16 residues. Trimming left V 4 bases short and J 2 bases short, with 18 bases between. CDR1 is MNHEY and CDR2 is SVGAGI in the germline V gene. In nucleotides, the CDR3 is TGTGCCAGCAGTTCGCTGTCCGGGACGACGACCTACGAGCAGTACTTC. This codes for CASSSLSGTTTYEQYF.

This clonotype occurred many times. The chain couples TRBV4-1 to TRBJ2-2, with unresolved D. Deletions cut 4 bases from V and 2 bases from J, with 8 bases between. This CDR3 is 14 amino acids long. The germline CDR1 and CDR2 sequences are MGHRA and YSYEKL. The CDR3 here is CASSPRRNTGELFF. CDR3 nucleotides: TGCGCCAGCAGCCCGCGCCGAAACACCGGGGAGCTGTTTTTT.

In its sample, this clonotype was seen many times. The J gene is TRBJ2-1, the V gene TRBV29-1; perhaps D is TRBD1 or TRBD2 (5 bases each). The CDR3 sequence is 13 residues long. Trimming shortened V by 3 bases and J by 8 bases, and 14 bases separated the two germline ends. The germline gives CDR1 SQVTM, CDR2 ANQGSEA. CDR3 DNA: TGCAGCGTTGATCGGTTGGGGGTGGATGAGCAGTTCTTC. Protein product: CSVDRLGVDEQFF.